This record concerns one T cell receptor (beta chain) sequence. The clone's antigen remains unknown. No qualities accompany the bases; no much larger clone lies one base away. The CDR3 spans 16 residues, from the cysteine through the phenylalanine. Here the CDR3 DNA is all that survives: 48 bases in frame from base 1. Trimming accounts for 1 base at V and 5 bases at J, while the number of junction bases matched to no gene is 6. CDR1 and CDR2 are read off the germline V gene as MGHRA and YSYEKL. These data are taken from a study of T cell responses to AZD1222 COVID-19 vaccine (dated by TCRdb to about 2021). The study in broad terms: A total of 230 to 250 trial participants underwent TCR sequencing, of whom nearly 210 received two doses of AZD1222 and about 25 received two doses of the MenACWY control vaccine. Enrollment into the trials was organized by age into subgroups of 18-55, 56-69 and 70-plus years, and those subgroups contained 148, 28 and 57 TCR-sequenced participants, respectively. Results the study describes overall, beyond this receptor: Epitopes outside the regions mutated in the B.1.351 and B.1.1.7 variants were reportedly recognized by nearly half of the unique spike-specific TCRs. A significant rise in spike-specific TCR breadth and depth was observed after two AZD1222 doses relative to day 0 and relative to MenACWY recipients. In the small 56-69-year group, the increase in depth fell short of significance, most likely because of low power. Conclusions about previously exposed vaccinees are limited because only 6 or 7 AZD1222 recipients were SARS-CoV-2 seropositive at baseline. Because no day 14 peak-response samples were available, repertoires were characterized only after the peak T cell response. Most participants were white British and females outnumbered males, and the authors suggested that clonal diversity may have been underestimated. Vaccine-associated CD4 TCRs spanned the whole spike protein, with dominant responses in regions 160-218 and 743-854.

The CDR3 regions of human TCRbeta chains were analyzed by immunosequencing. As for how the authors treated the data: Repertoire TCRs were matched against a reference library of SARS-CoV-2-specific TCRs generated with the MIRA antigen-specificity platform. Breadth meant the fraction of unique TCRs that were SARS-CoV-2-associated, whereas depth meant the fraction of total T cells that were SARS-CoV-2-associated. Each spike-specific TCR was assigned to its reactive spike region and to a CD4 or CD8 class using the MIRA data. Log10-transformed breadth and depth values were compared by one-way ANOVA with Sidak's multiple comparisons tests. The table was pulled from immuneACCESS by TCRdb, which kept in-frame rearrangements only. Such tables lose some clones; where checked, under half of the loss comes from unresolved V genes, and the rest has no known cause. V, J and clone size derive from that table, while D and trimming were established from the DNA sequence. The table for this sample lists more than 120,000 clones; 70% to 90% of them were counted only once. The ten largest clones capture approximately 5.1% of the sample.

This specimen's time point label, interpreted: about 28 days (+/-7) after the second vaccine dose. In the paper's terms, the treatment or condition label means: meningococcal conjugate vaccine given as trial control. The vaccinee samples were drawn from two UK trials, COV001 and COV002, one of which was a single-blind randomized controlled phase 2/3 trial testing AZD1222 (ChAdOx1 nCoV-19) in healthy adults. Trial participant PBMC samples were collected at day 0 and day 28 after the second dose for TCRbeta chain sequencing. The V gene is TRBV4-1 and the J gene is TRBJ1-4, and TRBD1 aligns with 8 junction nucleotides. Sequencing was performed on peripheral blood, taken 28 days after the second dose of the MenACWY control vaccine. This sequence was found in an adult who received the MenACWY meningococcal vaccine as a control. The CDR3 protein sequence reads: CASSQVWTGRNEKLFF. The base sequence is TGCGCCAGCAGCCAAGTCTGGACAGGGCGAAATGAAAAACTGTTTTTT.